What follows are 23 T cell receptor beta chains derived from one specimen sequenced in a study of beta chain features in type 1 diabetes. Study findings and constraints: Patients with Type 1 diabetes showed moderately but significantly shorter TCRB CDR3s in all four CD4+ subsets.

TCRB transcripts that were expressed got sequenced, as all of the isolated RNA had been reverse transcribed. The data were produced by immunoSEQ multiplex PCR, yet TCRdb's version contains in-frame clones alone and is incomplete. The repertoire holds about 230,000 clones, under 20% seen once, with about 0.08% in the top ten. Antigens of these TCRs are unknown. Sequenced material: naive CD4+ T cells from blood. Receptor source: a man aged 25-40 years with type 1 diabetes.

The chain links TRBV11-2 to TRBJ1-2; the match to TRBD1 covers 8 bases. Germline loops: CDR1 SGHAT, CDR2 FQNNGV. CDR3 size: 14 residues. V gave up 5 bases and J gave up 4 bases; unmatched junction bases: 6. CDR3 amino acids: CASSPTGASYGYTF. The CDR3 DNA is TGTGCCAGCAGCCCGACAGGGGCGAGCTATGGCTACACCTTC.

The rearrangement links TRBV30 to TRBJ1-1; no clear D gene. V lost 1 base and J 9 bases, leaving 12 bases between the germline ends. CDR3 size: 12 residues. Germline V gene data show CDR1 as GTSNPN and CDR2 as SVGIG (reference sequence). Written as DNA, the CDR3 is TGTGCCTGGAGTGGAGGGTTCGGGAAAGCTTTCTTT. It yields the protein CAWSGGFGKAFF.

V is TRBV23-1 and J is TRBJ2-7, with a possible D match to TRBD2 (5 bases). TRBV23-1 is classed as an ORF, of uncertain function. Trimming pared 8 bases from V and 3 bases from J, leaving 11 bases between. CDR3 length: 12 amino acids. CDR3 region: CASSQRDYEQYF. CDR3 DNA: TGCGCCAGCTCCCAGAGGGACTACGAGCAGTACTTC.

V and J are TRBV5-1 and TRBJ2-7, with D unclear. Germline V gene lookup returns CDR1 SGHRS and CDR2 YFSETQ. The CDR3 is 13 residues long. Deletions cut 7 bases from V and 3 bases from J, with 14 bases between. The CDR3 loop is CASGLGIDYEQYF. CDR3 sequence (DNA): TGCGCCAGCGGGCTTGGGATCGACTACGAGCAGTACTTC.

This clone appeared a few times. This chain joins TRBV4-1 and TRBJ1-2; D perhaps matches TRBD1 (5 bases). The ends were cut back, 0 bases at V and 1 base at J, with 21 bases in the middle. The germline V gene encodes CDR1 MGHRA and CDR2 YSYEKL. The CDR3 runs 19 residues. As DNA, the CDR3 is TGCGCCAGCAGCCAAGATGCGATGGTCAGGGTGAGAGATAACTATGGCTACACCTTC. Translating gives CASSQDAMVRVRDNYGYTF.

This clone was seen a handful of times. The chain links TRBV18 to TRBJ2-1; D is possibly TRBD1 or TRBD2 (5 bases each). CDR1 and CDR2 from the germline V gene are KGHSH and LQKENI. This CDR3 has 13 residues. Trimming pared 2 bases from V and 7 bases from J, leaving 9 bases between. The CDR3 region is CASSPSEGNEQFF. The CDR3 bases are TGTGCCAGCTCACCATCTGAGGGGAATGAGCAGTTCTTC.

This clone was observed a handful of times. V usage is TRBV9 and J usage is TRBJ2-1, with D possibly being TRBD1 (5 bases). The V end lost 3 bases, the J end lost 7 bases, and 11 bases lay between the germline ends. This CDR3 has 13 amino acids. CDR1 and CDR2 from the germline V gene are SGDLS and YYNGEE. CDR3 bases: TGTGCCAGCAGCGCCACACAGGCGAATGAGCAGTTCTTC. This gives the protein CASSATQANEQFF.

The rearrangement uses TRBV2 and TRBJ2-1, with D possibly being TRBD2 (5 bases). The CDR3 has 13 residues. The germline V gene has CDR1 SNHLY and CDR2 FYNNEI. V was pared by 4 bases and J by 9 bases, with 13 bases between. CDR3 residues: CASSGPEDGEQFF. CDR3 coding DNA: TGTGCCAGCAGTGGACCGGAGGACGGTGAGCAGTTCTTC.

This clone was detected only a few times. Written as DNA, the CDR3 is TGTGCCAGCAGCTTACAGGGACGAGAGACCCAGTACTTC. It is translated as CASSLQGRETQYF. The J gene is TRBJ2-5, the V gene TRBV7-2; either TRBD1 or TRBD2 may supply D (5 bases each). The V end was cut by 2 bases, the J end by 4 bases, with 8 bases between. The CDR3 length is 13 residues. Germline V gene data show CDR1 as SGHTA and CDR2 as FQGNSA.

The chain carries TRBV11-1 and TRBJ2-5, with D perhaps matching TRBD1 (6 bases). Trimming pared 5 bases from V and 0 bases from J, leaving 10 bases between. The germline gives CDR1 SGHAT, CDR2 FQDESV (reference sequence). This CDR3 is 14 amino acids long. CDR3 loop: CASSPRQDQETQYF. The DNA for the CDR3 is TGTGCCAGCAGCCCTAGACAGGACCAAGAGACCCAGTACTTC.

The CDR3 region is CASSFTGVYEQYF. The DNA for the CDR3 is TGTGCCAGCAGCTTTACAGGGGTCTACGAGCAGTACTTC. This chain links TRBV7-2 with TRBJ2-7, with 7 bases identical to TRBD1. With V trimmed by 3 bases and J by 3 bases, 2 bases remained unmatched. Germline CDR1 is SGHTA and CDR2 is FQGNSA. This CDR3 spans 13 amino acids.

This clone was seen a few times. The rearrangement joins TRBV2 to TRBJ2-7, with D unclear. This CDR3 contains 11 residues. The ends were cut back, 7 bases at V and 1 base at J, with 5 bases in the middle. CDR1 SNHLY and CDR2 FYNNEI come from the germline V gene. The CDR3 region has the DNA TGTGCCAGCACTCCGTCCTACGAGCAGTACTTC. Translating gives CASTPSYEQYF.

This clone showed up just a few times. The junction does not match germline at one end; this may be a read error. The CDR3 protein is CATSYGLADYNEQFF. The CDR3 DNA reads TGCGCCACCAGCTATGGGCTAGCGGACTACAATGAGCAGTTCTTC. The chain combines TRBV5-1 with TRBJ2-1, with 7 bases aligning to TRBD2. Germline V CDR1 and CDR2: SGHRS, YFSETQ. This CDR3 comprises 15 residues.

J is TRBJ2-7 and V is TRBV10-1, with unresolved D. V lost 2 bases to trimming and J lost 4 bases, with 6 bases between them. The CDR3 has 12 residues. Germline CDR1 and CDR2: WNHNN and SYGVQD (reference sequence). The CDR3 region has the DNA TGCGCCAGCAGTGAGACGGTTTACGAGCAGTACTTC. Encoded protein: CASSETVYEQYF.

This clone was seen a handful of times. The CDR3 loop reads CASSGQGSYNEQFF. The CDR3, as DNA: TGTGCCAGTTCCGGACAGGGCTCCTACAATGAGCAGTTCTTC. The J gene is TRBJ2-1, the V gene TRBV14, with 8 bases aligning to TRBD1. After removal of 9 bases from V and 0 bases from J, the junction contained 4 bases not matched to a gene. Germline-derived CDR1 and CDR2 are SGHDN and FVKESK. The CDR3 totals 14 residues.

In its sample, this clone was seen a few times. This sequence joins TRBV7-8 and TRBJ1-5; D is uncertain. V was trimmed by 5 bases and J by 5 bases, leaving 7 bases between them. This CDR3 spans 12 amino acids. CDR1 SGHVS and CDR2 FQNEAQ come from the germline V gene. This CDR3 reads CASSPVDQPQHF. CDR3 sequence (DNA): TGTGCCAGCAGCCCAGTAGATCAGCCCCAGCATTTT.

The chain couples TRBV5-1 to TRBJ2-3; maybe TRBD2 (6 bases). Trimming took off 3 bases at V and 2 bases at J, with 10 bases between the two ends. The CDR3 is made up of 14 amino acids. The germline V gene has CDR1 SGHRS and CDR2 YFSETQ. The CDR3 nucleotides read TGCGCCAGCAGCTCGAGCGGGTTCACAGATACGCAGTATTTT. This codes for CASSSSGFTDTQYF. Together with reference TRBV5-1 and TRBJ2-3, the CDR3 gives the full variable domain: KAGVTQTPRYLIKTRGQQVTLSCSPISGHRSVSWYQQTPGQGLQFLFEYFSETQRNKGNFPGRFSGRQFSNSRSEMNVSTLELGDSALYLCASSSSGFTDTQYFGPGTRLTVL.

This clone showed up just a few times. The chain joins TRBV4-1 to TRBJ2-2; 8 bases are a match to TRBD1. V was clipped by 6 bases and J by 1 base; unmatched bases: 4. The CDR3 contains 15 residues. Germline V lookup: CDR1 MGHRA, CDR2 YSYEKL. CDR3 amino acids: CASSPGGLNTGELFF. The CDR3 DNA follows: TGCGCCAGCAGTCCAGGGGGCTTGAACACCGGGGAGCTGTTTTTT.

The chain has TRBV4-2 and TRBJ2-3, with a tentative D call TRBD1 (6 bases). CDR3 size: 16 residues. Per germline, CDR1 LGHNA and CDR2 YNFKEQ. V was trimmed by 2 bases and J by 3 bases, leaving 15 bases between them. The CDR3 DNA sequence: TGTGCCAGCAGCCAAACACAGGGTGACGGGACAGATACGCAGTATTTT. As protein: CASSQTQGDGTDTQYF.

Here the CDR3 DNA reads TGTGCCAGCAGCTCCGGACCCTGGCATGAGCAGTTCTTC. It specifies CASSSGPWHEQFF. The chain employs TRBV7-2 and TRBJ2-1; D not certain. Germline CDR1 is SGHTA and CDR2 is FQGNSA. This CDR3 has 13 residues. The germline V and J ends were trimmed by 4 bases and 8 bases, with 12 bases remaining between them.

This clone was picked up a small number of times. In nucleotides, the CDR3 is TGTGCCAGCAGTGAAATACAGGGCTACGAGCAGTACTTC. This sequence encodes CASSEIQGYEQYF. V and J are TRBV6-1 and TRBJ2-7; a weak D match, TRBD1 (6 bases). This CDR3 contains 13 residues. Germline V lookup: CDR1 MNHNS, CDR2 SASEGT. V shed 2 bases and J shed 3 bases, with 8 bases lying between them.

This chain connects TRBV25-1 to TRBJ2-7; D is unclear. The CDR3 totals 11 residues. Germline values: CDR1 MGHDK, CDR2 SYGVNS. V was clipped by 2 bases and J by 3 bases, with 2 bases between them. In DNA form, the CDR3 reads TGTGCCAGCAGTGAAAACTACGAGCAGTACTTC. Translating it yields CASSENYEQYF.

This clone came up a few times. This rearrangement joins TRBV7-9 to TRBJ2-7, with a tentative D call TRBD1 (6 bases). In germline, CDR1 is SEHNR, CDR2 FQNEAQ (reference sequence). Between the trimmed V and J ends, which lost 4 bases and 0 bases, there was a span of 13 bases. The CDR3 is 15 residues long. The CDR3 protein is CASSSTGSSSYEQYF. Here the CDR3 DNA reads TGTGCCAGCAGCTCCACAGGGTCTAGCTCCTACGAGCAGTACTTC.